The clone carrying this T cell receptor beta chain showed up just a few times. For CDR3 and TCR beta VDJ profiling, genomic DNA was the template used. TCRdb reprocessed the reads with MiXCR, giving one entry per CDR3 protein. The sample records about 190,000 distinct CDR3 sequences, around 50% being singletons. This sample stems from a study of CD8+CD57+ T cells in acquired aplastic anemia. Looking at the study overall: Sorted cells (CD4+ and CD8+) yielded DNA amounts that averaged approximately 3.1 ug.

The receptor was derived from a human donor in good health, serving as a control. Sequenced sample: sorted CD4+, CD8+, or CD8+CD57+ T cells (not recorded which) from PBMCs.

The CDR3 here is CASSLTGDTQYF. Written as DNA, the CDR3 is TGTGCCAGCAGCTTAACAGGAGATACGCAGTATTTT. The V and J genes are TRBV7-3 and TRBJ2-3; no reliable D call. CDR3 length: 12 amino acids. V dropped 0 bases and J dropped 5 bases, with 3 bases sitting between them. Germline CDR1 SGHTA, CDR2 FQGTGA.